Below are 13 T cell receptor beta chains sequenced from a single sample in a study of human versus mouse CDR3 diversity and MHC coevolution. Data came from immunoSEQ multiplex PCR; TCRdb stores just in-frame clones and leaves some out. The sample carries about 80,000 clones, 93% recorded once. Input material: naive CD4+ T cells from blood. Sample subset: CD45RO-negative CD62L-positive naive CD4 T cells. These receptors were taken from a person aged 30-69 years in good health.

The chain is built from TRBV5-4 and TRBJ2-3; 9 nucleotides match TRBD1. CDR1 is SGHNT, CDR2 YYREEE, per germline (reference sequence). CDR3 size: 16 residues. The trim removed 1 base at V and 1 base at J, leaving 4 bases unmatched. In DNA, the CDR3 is TGTGCCAGCAGCTTGTACCGGACAGGGGGCACAGATACGCAGTATTTT. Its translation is CASSLYRTGGTDTQYF.

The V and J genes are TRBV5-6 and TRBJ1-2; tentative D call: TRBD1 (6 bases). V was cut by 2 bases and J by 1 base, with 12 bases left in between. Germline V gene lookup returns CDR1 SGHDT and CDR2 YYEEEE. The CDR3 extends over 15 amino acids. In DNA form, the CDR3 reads TGTGCCAGCAGCTTCGGACAGACATTTAACTATGGCTACACCTTC. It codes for CASSFGQTFNYGYTF.

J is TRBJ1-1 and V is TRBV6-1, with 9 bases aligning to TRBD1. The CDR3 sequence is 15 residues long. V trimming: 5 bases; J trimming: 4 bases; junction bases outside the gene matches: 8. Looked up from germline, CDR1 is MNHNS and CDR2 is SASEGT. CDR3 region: CASSSGQGWSTEAFF. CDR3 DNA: TGTGCCAGCAGTTCTGGACAGGGGTGGAGCACTGAAGCTTTCTTT.

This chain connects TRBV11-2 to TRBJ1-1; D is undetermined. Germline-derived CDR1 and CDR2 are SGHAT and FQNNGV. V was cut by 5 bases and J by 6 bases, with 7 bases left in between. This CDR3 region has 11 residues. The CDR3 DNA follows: TGTGCCAGCAGCACTCCCGCTGAAGCTTTCTTT. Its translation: CASSTPAEAFF.

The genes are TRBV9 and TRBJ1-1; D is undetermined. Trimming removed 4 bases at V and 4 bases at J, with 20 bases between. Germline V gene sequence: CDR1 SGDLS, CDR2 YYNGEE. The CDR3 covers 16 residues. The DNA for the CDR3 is TGTGCCAGCAGCAAATCAGGATTACCCGCGGGCACTGAAGCTTTCTTT. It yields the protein CASSKSGLPAGTEAFF. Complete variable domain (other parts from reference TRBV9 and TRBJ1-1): DSGVTQTPKHLITATGQRVTLRCSPRSGDLSVYWYQQSLDQGLQFLIQYYNGEERAKGNILERFSAQQFPDLHSELNLSSLELGDSALYFCASSKSGLPAGTEAFFGQGTRLTVV.

CDR3 DNA: TGTGCCAGCAGCCATGGACAGGGCCCCTACGAGCAGTACTTC. Amino acids: CASSHGQGPYEQYF. The rearrangement joins TRBV5-8 to TRBJ2-7, with 8 bases matching TRBD1. The junction had 5 bases not matched to a gene; V was cut back by 4 bases and J by 2 bases. The CDR3 is 14 amino acids. The germline V gene has CDR1 SGHTS and CDR2 YDEGEE.

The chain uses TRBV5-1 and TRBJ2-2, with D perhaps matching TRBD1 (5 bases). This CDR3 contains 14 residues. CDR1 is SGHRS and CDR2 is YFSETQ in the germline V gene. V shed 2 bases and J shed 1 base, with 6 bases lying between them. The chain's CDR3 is CASSLRGNTGELFF. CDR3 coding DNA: TGCGCCAGCAGCTTAAGGGGGAACACCGGGGAGCTGTTTTTT.

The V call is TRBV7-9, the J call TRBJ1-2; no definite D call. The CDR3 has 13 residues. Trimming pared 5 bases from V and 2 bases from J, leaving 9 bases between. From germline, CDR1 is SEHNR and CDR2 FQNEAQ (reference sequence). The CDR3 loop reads CASSPIRNYGYTF. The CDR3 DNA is TGTGCCAGCAGCCCCATCCGGAACTATGGCTACACCTTC. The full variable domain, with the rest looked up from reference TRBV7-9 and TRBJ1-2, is DTGVSQNPRHKITKRGQNVTFRCDPISEHNRLYWYRQTLGQGPEFLTYFQNEAQLEKSRLLSDRFSAERPKGSFSTLEIQRTEQGDSAMYLCASSPIRNYGYTFGSGTRLTVV.

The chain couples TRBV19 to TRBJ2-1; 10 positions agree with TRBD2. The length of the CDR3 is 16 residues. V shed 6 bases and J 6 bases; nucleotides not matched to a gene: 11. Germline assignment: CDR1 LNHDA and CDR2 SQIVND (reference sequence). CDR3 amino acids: CASRNPGLASPNEQFF. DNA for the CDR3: TGTGCCAGTAGGAACCCGGGACTAGCGTCCCCCAATGAGCAGTTCTTC.

The CDR3 protein is CASSQSGLAGRTCYNEQFF. CDR3 nucleotides: TGCGCCAGCAGTCAATCGGGACTAGCGGGAAGAACTTGCTACAATGAGCAGTTCTTC. The chain joins TRBV23-1 to TRBJ2-1; 13 bases match TRBD2. TRBV23-1 is an open reading frame, and its role is uncertain. The V and J ends lost 0 bases and 3 bases, in that order; junction bases with no gene match: 8. The CDR3 runs to 19 residues.

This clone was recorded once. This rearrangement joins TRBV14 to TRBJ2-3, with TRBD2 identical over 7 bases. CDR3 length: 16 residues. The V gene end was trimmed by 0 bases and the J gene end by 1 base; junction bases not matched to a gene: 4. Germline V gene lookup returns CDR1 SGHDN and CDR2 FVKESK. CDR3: CASSQDVAGGTDTQYF. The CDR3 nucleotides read TGTGCCAGCAGCCAAGACGTAGCGGGCGGCACAGATACGCAGTATTTT.

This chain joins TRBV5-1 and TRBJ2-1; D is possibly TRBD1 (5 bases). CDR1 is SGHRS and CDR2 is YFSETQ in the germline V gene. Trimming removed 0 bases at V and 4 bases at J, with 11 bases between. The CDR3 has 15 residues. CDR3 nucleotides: TGCGCCAGCAGCTTGGAGGGGTCCCCTTACAATGAGCAGTTCTTC. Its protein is CASSLEGSPYNEQFF.

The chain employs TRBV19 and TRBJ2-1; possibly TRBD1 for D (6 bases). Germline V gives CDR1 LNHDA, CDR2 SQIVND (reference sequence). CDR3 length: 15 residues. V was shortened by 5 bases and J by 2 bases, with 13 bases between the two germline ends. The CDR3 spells CASSLGQSAYNEQFF. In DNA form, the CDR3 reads TGTGCCAGTAGTTTAGGACAGTCGGCCTACAATGAGCAGTTCTTC. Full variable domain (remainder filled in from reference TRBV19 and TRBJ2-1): DGGITQSPKYLFRKEGQNVTLSCEQNLNHDAMYWYRQDPGQGLRLIYYSQIVNDFQKGDIAEGYSVSREKKESFPLTVTSAQKNPTAFYLCASSLGQSAYNEQFFGPGTRLTVL.